This TCR beta chain was observed in a study of blood T cell repertoires in COVID-19. Overall study context: Acute and convalescent COVID-19 specimens originated in the United States, Italy and Spain. Sources were T cells, B-cell-depleted T cells, or PBMCs; the material itself was cDNA or gDNA.

Original methodology: Amplification with reference gene primers provided the estimates of nucleated cell counts. Sequencing used immunoSEQ multiplex PCR; TCRdb keeps in-frame clones, though not all of them. The DNA was the basis for D and trimming; V, J and clone size are from that table. This repertoire shows about 50,000 clones, 85% to 95% found once; its top ten account for roughly 10%. This CDR3 is 18 amino acids long. The germline gives CDR1 SGHVS, CDR2 FQNEAQ. Trimming stripped 1 base from V and 4 bases from J, with 22 bases between. This clonotype originated in a woman of 80 years or more with acute or convalescent COVID-19. V is TRBV7-8 and J is TRBJ1-2; D not certain. The material sequenced was peripheral blood. The CDR3 loop is CASSLVPPSGGNLYGYTF. CDR3 nucleotides: TGTGCCAGCAGCTTAGTCCCTCCCTCGGGAGGGAACCTCTATGGCTACACCTTC.